Presented here are 6 T cell receptor beta chains from one specimen sequenced in a study of blood T cell repertoires in COVID-19. Method: immunoSEQ multiplex PCR; TCRdb's copy keeps in-frame clones and lacks some. The sample holds some 60,000 clones, approximately 86% seen once. Sequencing used peripheral blood. The receptor source for this set is a man between 65 and 85 years old with acute or convalescent COVID-19.

Only one count was recorded for this clone. This rearrangement joins TRBV10-3 to TRBJ1-5; D gene uncertain. The V end lost 0 bases, the J end lost 1 base, and 10 bases lay between the germline ends. CDR1 is ENHRY, CDR2 SYGVKD, per germline. The CDR3 extends over 16 amino acids. This chain's CDR3 is CAISESILRSNQPQHF. CDR3 nucleotides: TGTGCCATCAGTGAGTCGATTCTACGGAGCAATCAGCCCCAGCATTTT.

The V call is TRBV4-1, the J call TRBJ2-3; TRBD2 aligns across 13 bases. Trimming removed 4 bases from V and 0 bases from J; junction bases left unmatched: 7. This CDR3 comprises 18 residues. Germline V gene lookup returns CDR1 MGHRA and CDR2 YSYEKL. CDR3 residues: CASSRGLAGAGSTDTQYF. The CDR3, as DNA: TGCGCCAGCAGCCGCGGACTAGCGGGGGCTGGTAGCACAGATACGCAGTATTTT.

The DNA of the CDR3 is TGCGCCAGCAGCCCATCACCCGGTGGGGCCAACGTCCTGACTTTC. It yields the protein CASSPSPGGANVLTF. This chain uses TRBV5-1 with TRBJ2-6, with no clear D. This CDR3 region has 15 residues. V gave up 4 bases and J gave up 3 bases, with 11 bases separating them. Germline CDR1 is SGHRS and CDR2 is YFSETQ.

The gene calls are TRBV3-1 (or the pseudogene TRBV3-2) and TRBJ1-1; 9 nucleotides line up with TRBD1. The germline gives CDR1 LGHDT, CDR2 YNNKEL (reference sequence). CDR3 length equals 14 residues. Unmatched junction bases numbered 4, after V lost 3 bases and J lost 5 bases. CDR3 amino acids: CASSQGQGKTEAFF. The CDR3 nucleotides read TGTGCCAGCAGCCAGGGACAGGGCAAGACTGAAGCTTTCTTT.

J is TRBJ1-1 and V is TRBV28; maybe TRBD1 (6 bases). The V and J ends lost 6 bases and 1 base respectively, with 12 bases between them. Germline assignment: CDR1 MDHEN and CDR2 SYDVKM. The CDR3 extends over 14 amino acids. CDR3 DNA sequence: TGTGCCAGCAGAAGGGGACAAACGAACACTGAAGCTTTCTTT. Translation: CASRRGQTNTEAFF.

This chain connects TRBV19 to TRBJ2-7; a possible D gene is TRBD2 (5 bases). Trimming removed 4 bases at V and 3 bases at J, with 10 bases between. Germline V gene sequence: CDR1 LNHDA, CDR2 SQIVND (reference sequence). The CDR3 is made up of 13 amino acids. The CDR3 is CASSKDWSYEQYF. In DNA form, the CDR3 reads TGTGCCAGTAGTAAGGACTGGAGCTACGAGCAGTACTTC.